This T cell receptor beta chain was captured in a study of cytomegalovirus exposure and HLA in healthy donors (dated by TCRdb to 2016 to 2017). At the level of the whole study: According to a later analysis, the roughly 120 validation repertoires were produced on the same platform as the approximately 610 repertoires of the first cohort. The study aimed to test whether cataloging public T cell receptors could reveal signatures of past pathogen exposure. A separate validation cohort of roughly 130 different subjects was used in addition to the approximately 610-subject first cohort. To predict cytomegalovirus infection status, the study brought together high-throughput TCR immunosequencing, statistical association of individual TCRs with disease status, and machine learning.

Separate from the roughly 650-subject first cohort, the validation cohort of 95 to 150 subjects was the group to which the donors belonged. The library was generated by the immunoSEQ multiplex PCR assay. The paper's processing steps were these. A statistical classification framework was built to diagnose cytomegalovirus status from the catalog of TCR beta chain sequences. TCRdb limited this immuneACCESS table to in-frame rearrangements with V and J called. A share of clones is missing; checked studies link under half to unresolved V genes, and the rest is unexplained. V and J calls plus clone size are reproduced from that table; the DNA served to infer D and trimming. Here the sample has 130,000 to 150,000 clones; 70% to 90% occur a single time. Roughly 6.5% of the sample goes to the ten largest clones. Broader findings and caveats from the paper: Cytomegalovirus status was reported to be diagnosed by the classifier with high specificity and sensitivity in both the original and validation cohorts. A total of 150 to 200 TCR beta chains were listed by the study as associated with cytomegalovirus. All 120 or so repertoires were used to score co-occurrence in the validation cohort in a later analysis, because that analysis had no HLA typing for the cohort. In vitro tests confirmed that three of the cytomegalovirus-associated TCR beta chains recognize cytomegalovirus antigens. While some public TCRs were present in many individuals, most TCR sequences turned up only very rarely across donors. Subsequent analysis determined that TCRs grouped into clusters in the first cohort also showed a tendency toward co-occurrence across the roughly 110 validation repertoires, and 94% of cluster scores exceeded 0. According to the authors, the approach could potentially be generalized to other disease states and immunological phenotypes.

About this clone: Its antigen is currently not known. Base qualities are not provided; no much larger clone lies one nucleotide away.

From the germline V gene, CDR1 is SQVTM and CDR2 is ANQGSEA. V is trimmed back by 6 bases and J by 4 bases, and the junction contains 11 bases that no gene match accounts for. The CDR3 starts with the cysteine, ends with the phenylalanine, and has 15 residues. Only the CDR3 part of the read is kept: 45 bases, read in frame from the first base. The source is a woman in her twenties or thirties in good health and CMV-seropositive. The sequenced sample was PBMCs. The rearrangement joined TRBV29-1 to TRBJ1-5, with TRBD1 matching 8 junction bases. The CDR3 protein: CSVQTGTGGNQPQHF. The DNA is as follows: TGCAGCGTGCAAACCGGGACAGGTGGGAATCAGCCCCAGCATTTT.